The count of the clone carrying this T cell receptor (beta chain) is one. This entry is derived from a study of response to subunit inactivated influenza vaccine. The germline V gene has CDR1 LGHNA and CDR2 YSLEER. V gave up 0 bases and J gave up 5 bases, with 11 bases separating them. CDR3 length: 15 amino acids. TCRdb reprocessed the RT-PCR reads via MiXCR and lists one record per CDR3 protein. The data contain 500,000 or so distinct CDR3 sequences, about 17% of them singletons. The TCR comes from a man between 50 and 69 years old who received an inactivated influenza vaccine. The V call is TRBV4-3, the J call TRBJ1-5; D is ambiguous. Sequenced here: CD4+ T cells sorted from PBMCs, sampled less than 30 months after vaccination. The CDR3 coding sequence is TGCGCCAGCAGCCAAGAATCAGGCCGGTATCAGCCCCAGCATTTT. Translation gives CASSQESGRYQPQHF.